This T cell receptor (beta chain) was profiled in a study of blood T cell repertoires in COVID-19. The wider study: Both acute and convalescent COVID-19 samples were obtained from the United States, Italy and Spain.

Sequenced by immunoSEQ multiplex PCR; TCRdb stores in-frame clones only, minus some. The sample carries more than 250,000 clones, around 80% recorded once. Trimming stripped 1 base from V and 0 bases from J, with 7 bases between. CDR1 LGHNA and CDR2 YSLEER come from the germline V gene. This CDR3 has 15 amino acids. The rearrangement links TRBV4-3 to TRBJ1-3; tentatively, D is TRBD1 (5 bases). This clonotype originated in a woman aged 50 to 60 with acute or convalescent COVID-19. Material: peripheral blood. CDR3 sequence (DNA): TGCGCCAGCAGCCAAGCAGGGTTCTCTGGAAACACCATATATTTT. This translates into CASSQAGFSGNTIYF.